A single sample gave rise to the 5 T cell receptor beta chains below, sequenced in a study of T-cell memory formation after mild COVID-19. TCRdb reprocessed the 5' RACE reads via MiXCR and lists one record per CDR3 protein. This sample yields 550,000 to 700,000 distinct CDR3 sequences, of which approximately 15% are seen a single time; roughly 8.2% belongs to the top ten. The material sequenced was PBMCs or a T cell subset sorted from them (not recorded which). All receptors come from an adult woman who had mild COVID-19 (a few samples of this study predate the infection). Cell type and time point are not known.

This clonotype came up a few times. The J gene is TRBJ2-7, the V gene TRBV10-3; no reliable D call. The CDR3 length is 14 residues. Trimming left V 3 bases short and J 3 bases short, with 12 bases between. From germline, CDR1 is ENHRY and CDR2 SYGVKD. CDR3 in amino acids: CAISDASDGYEQYF. In DNA form, the CDR3 reads TGTGCCATCAGTGACGCTAGTGACGGCTACGAGCAGTACTTC.

The chain carries TRBV28 and TRBJ2-3; perhaps D is TRBD1 or TRBD2 (6 bases each). Germline V gene sequence: CDR1 MDHEN, CDR2 SYDVKM. CDR3 length: 14 residues. Trimming stripped 7 bases from V and 4 bases from J, with 15 bases between. Here the CDR3 DNA reads TGTGCCAGCACCCTACGCCGGGGGCCAGATACGCAGTATTTT. It codes for CASTLRRGPDTQYF. Full variable domain (outside the CDR3, taken from reference TRBV28 and TRBJ2-3): DVKVTQSSRYLVKRTGEKVFLECVQDMDHENMFWYRQDPGLGLRLIYFSYDVKMKEKGDIPEGYSVSREKKERFSLILESASTNQTSMYLCASTLRRGPDTQYFGPGTRLTVL.

Many counts were recorded for this clonotype. J is TRBJ1-1 and V is TRBV12-3 or TRBV12-4; D is unresolved. The CDR3 spans 10 residues. With 8 bases removed from V and 4 bases from J, the gap between germline ends came to 5 bases. CDR3 loop: CASQSTEAFF. CDR3 DNA sequence: TGTGCCAGCCAGAGCACTGAAGCTTTCTTT.

This clonotype was observed at least ten times. The V gene is TRBV3-1, the J gene TRBJ2-4; D gene uncertain. The V end lost 1 base, the J end lost 1 base, and 8 bases lay between the germline ends. The CDR3 loop spans 15 amino acids. The germline V gene has CDR1 LGHDT and CDR2 YNNKEL (reference sequence). CDR3 sequence: CASSQVGMAKNIQYF. The DNA for the CDR3 is TGTGCCAGCAGCCAAGTAGGGATGGCCAAAAACATTCAGTACTTC.

The rearrangement links TRBV4-3 to TRBJ2-7; TRBD2 aligns across 7 bases. The germline V gene has CDR1 LGHNA and CDR2 YSLEER. With V trimmed by 3 bases and J by 1 base, 6 bases remained unmatched. CDR3 length equals 15 residues. CDR3 coding DNA: TGCGCCAGCAGCCAGACTCCGGGACTATCCTACGAGCAGTACTTC. Translated, it gives CASSQTPGLSYEQYF.